This TCR beta chain was obtained from a study of brain T cells in children with intractable seizures. Findings and limits, study-wide: Only CDR3 sequence similarity suggested viral specificity, without known HCMV serostatus. Absence of clones before surgery may stem from lower sequencing depth.

The CDR3 extends over 17 amino acids. Per the germline V gene, CDR1 is LNHNV and CDR2 is YYDKDF (reference sequence). Between the trimmed V and J ends, which lost 0 bases and 3 bases, there was a span of 14 bases. On this clone itself: Its antigen is currently unknown.

Sequencing was performed with immunoSEQ multiplex PCR; in TCRdb, only in-frame clones are kept and a portion is missing. Here the sample spans about 320,000 clones, 93% being singletons. Regarding time point: blood from clinic visit 5 months post-surgery; TSC patient then seizure free. Surgery cases with the highest brain T cell transcript signatures were chosen for sequencing. The gene calls are TRBV15 and TRBJ2-2, with a weak D call TRBD1 (7 bases). The TCR was taken from a boy under three years old with tuberous sclerosis and intractable seizures. The source was peripheral blood, collected roughly 5 months after surgery. The CDR3 sequence is CATSRDTQGGYTGELFF. The CDR3 DNA follows: TGTGCCACCAGCAGAGATACTCAGGGGGGATACACCGGGGAGCTGTTTTTT.